This paragraph reports one TCR beta chain. Every PCR got spiked synthetic TCR analog templates. Only in-frame clones appear in the TCRdb table, and some are missing; sequencing was by immunoSEQ multiplex PCR. Of 56,000 or so clones detected, 65% to 90% appear once; the ten largest clones hold 15% to 18%. This entry is derived from a study of PD-L1 blockade in urothelial cancer. At the level of the study: Blood analysis was done at 3 weeks (second dose) and 6 weeks after treatment began. Blood-derived samples held a median roughly 150,000 T cells.

Time point in this sample: pretreatment peripheral blood. The diagnosis in patients was locally advanced or metastatic urothelial carcinoma. The TCR sequence derives from a man in his sixties or seventies with urothelial cancer. The material was PBMCs, obtained around atezolizumab (anti-PD-L1) treatment.

CDR3 protein: CASSGRQGRNEQFF. The CDR3 bases are TGTGCCAGCAGTGGCAGACAGGGGAGGAATGAGCAGTTCTTC. The chain has TRBV6-1 and TRBJ2-1; 8 positions agree with TRBD1. The CDR3 is made up of 14 amino acids. V trimming: 4 bases; J trimming: 7 bases; junction bases outside the gene matches: 6. Germline V gives CDR1 MNHNS, CDR2 SASEGT.